What follows describes a single T cell receptor (beta chain). Its specificity is not known. The primer mix had 60 Vbeta and 13 Jbeta primers. The data were produced by immunoSEQ multiplex PCR, yet TCRdb's version contains in-frame clones alone and is incomplete. This sample has about 170,000 clones, with roughly 78% found just once. This specimen comes from a study of cytomegalovirus exposure and HLA in healthy donors. CDR1 is SGHRS, CDR2 YFSETQ, per germline. The CDR3 is 14 amino acids. General study results and limits: TCR beta chains numbering some 160 were designated cytomegalovirus-associated. It was taken for granted in presence/absence analyses that sequencing depth across donors was roughly uniform.

Sequencing used PBMCs. The receptor's source is a woman aged 50 to 65 in good health and CMV-seropositive. The chain couples TRBV5-1 to TRBJ2-5; the match to TRBD1 covers 7 bases. The J call may be wrong; the DNA end is better matched by TRBJ2-7. CDR3 region: CASSGGQTTYEQYF. CDR3 in DNA: TGCGCCAGCAGCGGGGGACAGACCACCTACGAGCAGTACTTC.